This TCR beta chain appears in the sequencing data of a study of human T cells and chemical hapten exposure (dated by TCRdb to the early 2020s). Context from the whole study: For sensitization, 2% DPC in acetone was applied to a roughly 2 cm by roughly 2 cm area of upper inner arm skin. Patch testing was performed on the upper back with Finn chambers containing 0.01% DPC, and the patch tests were scored after 6 days according to International Contact Dermatitis Research Group standards. Patient blood was sampled pre-sensitization (week 0) and at 2, 6 and about 24 weeks after DPC sensitization. Libraries were combined into a pool for sequencing, and differences in TCR yield between samples came mainly from small differences in library volumes within the pool. The study tracked peripheral blood TCR repertoire changes in vivo during primary and secondary sensitization to the hapten diphenylcyclopropenone (DPC) in alopecia patients. Under 30 alopecia patients gave blood for TCR sequencing at one to four time points (pre-sensitization, 2, 6 and 24 weeks). Weekly therapeutic DPC doses were additionally applied to the scalp of patients throughout the approximately 23-week study period. The patient cohort, mostly female, included alopecia areata with under or over 50% scalp involvement, alopecia totalis and alopecia universalis.

Study-wide conclusions, independent of this receptor: Compared with pre-sensitization or healthy control sets, expanded TCRs formed significantly more large CDR3 similarity clusters, which is consistent with antigen-driven responses. No change with DPC sensitization was found in the number of TCRs above 1 in 1000 frequency, and no evidence of global repertoire structure alterations was found. Repeated subsampling changed both the strength of the expansion versus patch-test correlation and the threshold at which that correlation became significant. Patch test score correlated positively with the number of PT1 expanded TCRs, reaching significance at thresholds 8, 16 and 32 but not at 4. All patients had alopecia, a presumed autoimmune disease, so their immune response might differ from that of healthy individuals.

In regard to this clonotype: Its antigen remains unidentified. Base qualities are not recorded, but no much larger clone differs from it by a single base.

Receptors were amplified or captured by RACE. The sample was run on a NextSeq 500. Library preparation attached unique molecular identifiers to individual cDNA molecules for quantitative, reproducible TCR counting. For every blood RNA sample, sequencing covered both the TCR alpha and TCR beta chains. On the authors' methods: The median number of TCRs per sample was approximately 98,000, ranging from roughly 20,000 to 690,600. V, J and CDR3 annotation of the TCR reads was carried out using the Decombinator software suite. For PS versus PT1 abundance plots, all samples were subsampled to the same number of TCRs (28,000). TCRs were defined as expanded if absent before sensitization and observed at least eight times at the 2-week time point. TCRdb reprocessing: public reads trimmed at Q25 with fastp, clones called with MiXCR, in-frame beta chains kept. Rows matching on CDR3 protein sequence are summarized as one entry with the most common DNA and genes. TCRdb, not the original authors, processed these V and J calls. In this sample the table shows 65,000 to 90,000 distinct CDR3 sequences, about 15% of which occur a single time. Of the sample, approximately 4.6% is held by the ten largest clones.

The time point label of this sample denotes: pre-sensitization, week 0. In light of the paper, this sample's treatment or condition label describes: therapeutic diphenylcyclopropenone sensitization with weekly scalp DPC. At each patch-test visit, blood was drawn before the patch test was applied. To be eligible, patients had to be aged 18 to 70, diagnosed with alopecia and judged suitable for DPC therapy, while pregnant patients were excluded. Total RNA was extracted from unfractionated whole blood collected in Tempus Blood RNA tubes. Clipping removes 6 bases from V and 2 bases from J, with 2 as the unmatched junction base count. The CDR3 starts with the cysteine, ends with the phenylalanine, and has 13 residues. The only DNA kept is the CDR3, 39 bases in frame from the first base. The germline V gene sets CDR1 to SNHLY and CDR2 to FYNNEI.

The TCR comes from a woman between 45 and 65 years old with alopecia areata. Some clones in this sample may be carry-over from other donors' samples. This receptor chain uses TRBV2 and TRBJ2-3; 7 junctional bases match TRBD2. The sequences come from whole blood, collected in connection with sensitization to the hapten diphenylcyclopropenone (DPC). In nucleotide form, the sequence is TGTGCCAGCAGCGGGAGGAACACAGATACGCAGTATTTT. Its translation reads: CASSGRNTDTQYF.